This T cell receptor (beta chain) was sequenced during a study of cytotoxic CD8 clonotypes in ibrutinib-treated CLL (dated by TCRdb to the early 2020s). As for the study more broadly: The cohort included some 14 treatment-naive and under 13 relapsed/refractory patients; 17 to 18 were IGHV unmutated. Responses were partial in 25 or so patients and complete in 2; after median about 5.5 years follow-up, some 15 stayed in remission and roughly twelve progressed. The response samples were drawn at a median of approximately 12 months into treatment, with a range of about 6 to 40 months. On average, each sample had hundreds of thousands of productive templates and almost 95,000 productive rearrangements. Longitudinal samples were available for about 30% of the roughly 86 trial participants. Cryopreserved peripheral blood mononuclear cells were obtained before treatment, at response, and at either sustained remission or disease progression. Every sample from remission and from progressive disease was obtained while the patients were still on ibrutinib.

Read against the paper, the sample's time point label means: 12 months on ibrutinib. For TCR beta library preparation, 1.5 to 2.5 micrograms of genomic DNA were extracted from the cryopreserved PBMCs. Longitudinal blood samples from CLL patients receiving ibrutinib monotherapy were subjected to high-throughput TCR beta sequencing. The patients took part in an open-label, single-center phase 2 trial of ibrutinib monotherapy. The cysteine opens and the phenylalanine closes a CDR3 of 13 amino acids. Kept here is only the CDR3 DNA, which spans 39 bases and is read in frame from base 1. Trimmed from V: 6 bases; trimmed from J: 5 bases; junction bases lacking a gene match: 7. Looking up the germline V gene yields CDR1 SGHTS and CDR2 YDEGEE. The goal of deep resolution MiSeq sequencing was a depth between 1 in 1 million and 1 in 200,000 T cells, and coverage averaged 10x per clonotype. The immunoSEQ hsTCRB Kit was used to generate TCR beta libraries. Per the source publication's procedure: Data were analyzed with ImmunoSEQ Data Assistant and ImmunoSEQ Analyzer, with V, D and J genes assigned per IMGT definitions. Clonality, which ranges from 0 to 1, was calculated by subtracting the normalized Shannon entropy of productive rearrangement frequencies from one. Public clonotype analysis was restricted to overrepresented clonotypes comprising at least 0.05% of each patient's repertoire. Roughly 12 age-matched healthy donor repertoires from immuneACCESS were used as controls for clonality. Here the immuneACCESS table is served through TCRdb, limited to in-frame sequences with V and J called. Missing clones are a known gap in these copies; in checked studies unresolved V genes cover under half, and the rest lacks a known reason. The DNA gave D and trimming, while V, J and clone size come from that table. The sample contains about 200,000 clones, roughly three quarters of them found a single time. Over 5.5% of the sample lies in the top ten.

About this clone: Its antigen is not yet known. There are no base qualities to consult, and no much larger clone falls within one base.

Study-level results and caveats: At baseline, clonality was higher than in age-matched healthy donors and showed a strong correlation with circulating CD8+ T-cell counts. Public clonotypes were rare and either shrank or stayed stable during treatment, and the rise in clonality at ibrutinib response reflected expansion of private clonotypes. Sustained-remission and progressing patients did not have matched sampling times, and lymph node repertoires were not examined. Clonality increased at ibrutinib response, stayed stable in sustained remission, and fell back toward baseline at progression.

This TCR came from a human donor with chronic lymphocytic leukemia. The specimen was PBMCs, collected after 12 months of ibrutinib treatment. The rearranged segments are TRBV5-8 and TRBJ2-5; 7 of the junction bases match TRBD2. The nucleotide sequence reads as follows: TGTGCCAGCAACCGGGGGGAGGGGGAGACCCAGTACTTC. The resulting protein is CASNRGEGETQYF.